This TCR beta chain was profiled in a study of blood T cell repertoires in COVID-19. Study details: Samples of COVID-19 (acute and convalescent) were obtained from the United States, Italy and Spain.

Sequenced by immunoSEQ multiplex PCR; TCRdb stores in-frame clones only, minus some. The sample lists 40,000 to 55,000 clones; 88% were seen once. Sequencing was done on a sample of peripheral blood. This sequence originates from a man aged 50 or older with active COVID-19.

The CDR3 reads CASTEREDSGGANVLTF. The CDR3 nucleotides are TGCGCCAGCACGGAGCGGGAGGATTCGGGTGGGGCCAACGTCCTGACTTTC. The genes are TRBV10-1 and TRBJ2-6, with 9 positions matching TRBD2. V dropped 7 bases and J dropped 3; count of bases not matched to a gene: 10. CDR1 is WNHNN, CDR2 SYGVQD, per germline (reference sequence). CDR3 size: 17 residues.